These 24 T cell receptor beta chains originate from one sample sequenced in a study of CD8+ T cells in alopecia areata. RNA was extracted and reverse transcribed into cDNA as the sequencing template. Assay used: immunoSEQ multiplex PCR; TCRdb lists only in-frame clones, some missing. The sample lists approximately 210,000 clones; around 66% were seen once. Stated treatment: oral pan-JAK inhibitor, 5-10 mg twice daily. Material: CD4+ T cells sorted from blood, obtained at week 4, from a patient treated with tofacitinib. These receptors originate from a human donor with alopecia areata.

The chain joins TRBV25-1 to TRBJ1-2, with TRBD1 matching 8 bases. Germline values: CDR1 MGHDK, CDR2 SYGVNS. The CDR3 runs 14 residues. V was clipped by 3 bases and J by 6 bases; unmatched bases: 6. Written as DNA, the CDR3 is TGTGCCAGCAGTGATTGGACAGGGCGGCATGGCTACACCTTC. It codes for CASSDWTGRHGYTF.

This clone appeared once. As DNA, the CDR3 is TGTGCCAGTAGTCCCTTGGACAGACCGAACACTGAAGCTTTCTTT. Translating gives CASSPLDRPNTEAFF. The genes are TRBV19 and TRBJ1-1, with D possibly TRBD1 on 6 matching bases. The V gene's germline CDR1 is LNHDA and CDR2 SQIVND (reference sequence). Trimming removed 5 bases at V and 1 base at J, with 14 bases between. The CDR3 runs to 15 residues.

V gene TRBV30 combines with J gene TRBJ2-2; D possibly corresponds to TRBD2 (6 bases). The germline CDR1 and CDR2 sequences are GTSNPN and SVGIG (reference sequence). Trimming stripped 8 bases from V and 0 bases from J, with 13 bases between. The CDR3 consists of 14 residues. CDR3 sequence: CAGVEGTNTGELFF. CDR3 bases: TGTGCCGGAGTGGAGGGGACGAACACCGGGGAGCTGTTTTTT.

V gene TRBV5-6 combines with J gene TRBJ1-1; no clear D gene. This CDR3 has 15 residues. V was pared by 2 bases and J by 4 bases, with 15 bases between. From germline, CDR1 is SGHDT and CDR2 YYEEEE. In DNA form, the CDR3 reads TGTGCCAGCAGCTTTGGACGACCTATGGGCACTGAAGCTTTCTTT. As protein: CASSFGRPMGTEAFF.

The sample holds one count of this clone. This chain links TRBV5-4 with TRBJ1-2; D remains unclear. The CDR3 is 12 amino acids. The V and J ends lost 1 base and 5 bases respectively, with 6 bases between them. CDR1 and CDR2 (germline): SGHNT, YYREEE (reference sequence). The CDR3 protein is CASSLSGYGYTF. In nucleotides, the CDR3 is TGTGCCAGCAGCTTGTCTGGGTATGGCTACACCTTC.

The chain is built from TRBV5-6 and TRBJ1-2, with D perhaps TRBD1 (5 bases). The germline V and J ends were trimmed by 1 base and 4 bases, with 8 bases remaining between them. Germline-derived CDR1 and CDR2 are SGHDT and YYEEEE. The CDR3 is 13 amino acids. The CDR3 is CASSLRTGYGYTF. CDR3 nucleotide sequence: TGTGCCAGCAGCTTGCGCACAGGCTATGGCTACACCTTC.

The rearrangement joins TRBV6-6 to TRBJ2-5; TRBD2 aligns across 10 bases. Germline trimming cut 6 bases from V and 4 bases from J; bases unmatched to any gene: 2. CDR3 size: 13 residues. Germline CDR1 and CDR2: MNHNY and SVGAGI (reference sequence). CDR3 DNA: TGTGCCAGCAGGGTAGCGGGGGGAGAGACCCAGTACTTC. Its protein is CASRVAGGETQYF.

The chain uses TRBV9 and TRBJ1-4, with no clear D. V was pared by 1 base and J by 3 bases, with 7 bases between. CDR1 and CDR2 from the germline V gene are SGDLS and YYNGEE. The CDR3 contains 14 residues. The CDR3 nucleotides are TGTGCCAGCAGCGTACGGTCAGCTAATGAAAAACTGTTTTTT. Its translation is CASSVRSANEKLFF.

The chain has TRBV2 and TRBJ1-4; D ambiguous. V was cut by 10 bases and J by 0 bases, with 12 bases left in between. This CDR3 is 14 amino acids long. Germline V gene sequence: CDR1 SNHLY, CDR2 FYNNEI. CDR3 residues: CATSEGATNEKLFF. In nucleotides, the CDR3 is TGTGCCACCAGCGAAGGTGCAACTAATGAAAAACTGTTTTTT.

J is TRBJ2-2 and V is TRBV19, with no clear D. Germline V gives CDR1 LNHDA, CDR2 SQIVND (reference sequence). The V end was cut by 8 bases, the J end by 4 bases, with 11 bases between. The CDR3 spans 13 residues. The CDR3 spells CASGVYSTGELFF. The DNA of the CDR3 is TGTGCCAGTGGGGTGTACAGCACCGGGGAGCTGTTTTTT.

This clone was counted between two and nine times. The V call is TRBV30, the J call TRBJ2-7; D is unclear. Trimming removed 0 bases from V and 5 bases from J, with 5 bases in between. Germline V gene data show CDR1 as GTSNPN and CDR2 as SVGIG (reference sequence). This CDR3 has 11 amino acids. The CDR3 region is CAWSVAHEQYF. Here the CDR3 DNA reads TGTGCCTGGAGTGTAGCCCACGAGCAGTACTTC.

This clone was counted once. J is TRBJ1-1 and V is TRBV9, with D tentatively TRBD1 (5 bases). The CDR3 has 13 residues. From germline, CDR1 is SGDLS and CDR2 YYNGEE. Deletions cut 3 bases from V and 11 bases from J, with 17 bases between. CDR3 sequence reads: CASSERDLSYAFF. CDR3 DNA sequence: TGTGCCAGCAGCGAGAGGGACCTGTCTTACGCTTTCTTT.

The chain joins TRBV2 to TRBJ2-5; 10 nucleotides line up with TRBD2. The CDR3 length is 13 residues. V shed 8 bases, J shed 0 bases, and the junction held 0 bases outside the gene matches. Per germline, CDR1 SNHLY and CDR2 FYNNEI. The CDR3 region is CASLAGDQETQYF. The CDR3 DNA sequence: TGTGCCAGCCTAGCGGGGGACCAAGAGACCCAGTACTTC.

The V call is TRBV4-2, the J call TRBJ2-3; D not certain. Trimming removed 0 bases at V and 2 bases at J, with 9 bases between. This CDR3 contains 15 residues. Germline CDR1 LGHNA, CDR2 YNFKEQ. The CDR3 sequence is CASSQDQIITDTQYF. CDR3 DNA sequence: TGTGCCAGCAGCCAAGATCAGATCATCACAGATACGCAGTATTTT.

The gene calls are TRBV27 and TRBJ2-7, with 8 positions matching TRBD1. The trim removed 4 bases at V and 5 bases at J, leaving 13 bases unmatched. Germline CDR1 is MNHEY and CDR2 is SMNVEV (reference sequence). The CDR3 sequence is 16 residues long. Here the CDR3 reads CASSSSRTGSPHEQYF. Here the CDR3 DNA reads TGTGCCAGCAGTTCCAGCCGGACAGGGAGCCCCCACGAGCAGTACTTC.

Note on this clone: Other DNA variants within this sample encode the same CDR3. The chain links TRBV5-1 to TRBJ1-2; 8 bases align to TRBD1. This CDR3 has 13 residues. Trimming removed 2 bases from V and 7 bases from J; junction bases left unmatched: 4. From germline, CDR1 is SGHRS and CDR2 YFSETQ. CDR3 protein: CASSFGQGGGYTF. CDR3 nucleotide sequence: TGCGCCAGCAGCTTCGGACAGGGTGGTGGCTACACCTTC. Combining the CDR3 with reference TRBV5-1 and TRBJ1-2 gives the whole variable domain KAGVTQTPRYLIKTRGQQVTLSCSPISGHRSVSWYQQTPGQGLQFLFEYFSETQRNKGNFPGRFSGRQFSNSRSEMNVSTLELGDSALYLCASSFGQGGGYTFGSGTRLTVV.

V and J are TRBV29-1 and TRBJ2-3, with D tentatively TRBD1 (5 bases). Germline-derived CDR1 and CDR2 are SQVTM and ANQGSEA. The CDR3 is 11 amino acids. V dropped 8 bases and J dropped 1 base, with 7 bases sitting between them. CDR3 coding DNA: TGCAGCCTCAGGGGCACAGATACGCAGTATTTT. This codes for CSLRGTDTQYF.

This chain joins TRBV27 and TRBJ2-2; D is unclear. V lost 10 bases, J lost 6 bases, and 15 bases lay in between. There are 13 residues in the CDR3. Germline V lookup: CDR1 MNHEY, CDR2 SMNVEV (reference sequence). The CDR3 reads CATKVQDPGELFF. In nucleotides, the CDR3 is TGTGCCACAAAAGTTCAGGACCCCGGGGAGCTGTTTTTT.

The gene calls are TRBV11-2 and TRBJ2-1; 7 bases map to TRBD1. V shed 4 bases and J 5 bases; nucleotides not matched to a gene: 8. Germline CDR1 SGHAT, CDR2 FQNNGV. CDR3 length: 15 amino acids. This CDR3 reads CASSSDRVRHNEQFF. In DNA, the CDR3 is TGTGCCAGCAGCTCAGACAGGGTCAGACACAATGAGCAGTTCTTC.

The chain joins TRBV27 to TRBJ2-2; weak D call: TRBD1 (5 bases). The germline V gene has CDR1 MNHEY and CDR2 SMNVEV (reference sequence). The CDR3 loop spans 14 amino acids. The V gene lost 6 bases and the J gene lost 4 bases, with 12 bases spanning the gap. Here the CDR3 reads CASRTGVVTGELFF. In nucleotides, the CDR3 is TGTGCCAGCAGAACAGGAGTAGTCACCGGGGAGCTGTTTTTT.

The rearrangement joins TRBV5-1 to TRBJ2-7; 7 nucleotides match TRBD1. The V and J ends lost 0 bases and 6 bases, in that order; junction bases with no gene match: 9. The V gene's germline CDR1 is SGHRS and CDR2 YFSETQ. The CDR3 length is 15 residues. The CDR3 region is CASSLVGTAQGEQYF. The DNA of the CDR3 is TGCGCCAGCAGCTTGGTAGGGACAGCCCAGGGCGAGCAGTACTTC.

V and J are TRBV5-1 and TRBJ1-1; 7 nucleotides agree with TRBD1. The CDR3 is 15 amino acids. Germline V lookup: CDR1 SGHRS, CDR2 YFSETQ. V shed 7 bases, J shed 0 bases, and the junction held 9 bases outside the gene matches. The CDR3 spells CASRWEDRMNTEAFF. The DNA for the CDR3 is TGCGCCAGCCGGTGGGAGGACAGGATGAACACTGAAGCTTTCTTT.

This clone was detected only a few times. The chain links TRBV7-6 to TRBJ2-2; tentatively, D is TRBD2 (5 bases). The CDR3 length is 17 residues. Trimming removed 5 bases at V and 0 bases at J, with 16 bases between. The V gene's germline CDR1 is SGHVS and CDR2 FNYEAQ. The CDR3 loop is CASSALGWGANTGELFF. CDR3 nucleotide sequence: TGTGCCAGCAGCGCCCTGGGCTGGGGAGCGAACACCGGGGAGCTGTTTTTT.

The V call is TRBV2, the J call TRBJ2-5, with 8 bases lining up with TRBD1. V dropped 8 bases and J dropped 5; count of bases not matched to a gene: 7. The germline CDR1 and CDR2 sequences are SNHLY and FYNNEI. This CDR3 region has 13 residues. The CDR3 region has the DNA TGTGCCAGCGCCAGGGGGCCTGGTGAGACCCAGTACTTC. This encodes CASARGPGETQYF.